Listed here are 8 T cell receptor beta chains from one sample, sequenced in a study of cytomegalovirus exposure and HLA in healthy donors. In the PCR, 60 Vbeta and 13 Jbeta primers were used. Here immunoSEQ multiplex PCR was the method, and the copy in TCRdb shows in-frame clones only, minus some. Of 150,000 or so clones listed, 80% were seen once; the top ten hold approximately 15%. Sequencing used PBMCs. The source is a woman aged 35 to 49 in good health and CMV-seronegative.

The rearrangement joins TRBV7-9 to TRBJ1-4, with unresolved D. The germline V and J ends were trimmed by 2 bases and 5 bases, with 12 bases remaining between them. Germline CDR1 SEHNR, CDR2 FQNEAQ (reference sequence). CDR3 length equals 15 residues. The chain's CDR3 is CASSLLFNGNEKLFF. For the CDR3, the DNA is TGTGCCAGCAGCTTATTATTCAACGGGAATGAAAAACTGTTTTTT.

The chain links TRBV4-2 to TRBJ2-2; D is ambiguous. V lost 2 bases and J lost 1, with 11 bases in between. CDR1 is LGHNA and CDR2 is YNFKEQ in the germline V gene. The CDR3 is 16 residues long. The CDR3: CASSQRGMGNTGELFF. CDR3 nucleotide sequence: TGTGCCAGCAGCCAACGAGGAATGGGGAACACCGGGGAGCTGTTTTTT.

The chain is built from TRBV28 and TRBJ2-5; 8 bases are a match to TRBD1. This CDR3 region has 16 residues. V lost 6 bases to trimming and J lost 5 bases; unmatched junction nucleotides: 14. Germline V CDR1 and CDR2: MDHEN, SYDVKM. This chain's CDR3 is CASSTPGQGLGETQYF. The CDR3 DNA reads TGTGCCAGCAGCACCCCCGGACAGGGATTAGGGGAGACCCAGTACTTC.

This clone was found once. The CDR3 here is CSVDFGTTYEQYF. CDR3 nucleotides: TGCAGCGTTGATTTTGGGACAACCTACGAGCAGTACTTC. The J gene is TRBJ2-7, the V gene TRBV29-1, with D perhaps matching TRBD1 (6 bases). Germline V gives CDR1 SQVTM, CDR2 ANQGSEA. Trimming took off 3 bases at V and 2 bases at J, with 11 bases between the two ends. This CDR3 is 13 amino acids long.

The V and J genes are TRBV2 and TRBJ1-5; 7 bases align to TRBD1. The V gene's germline CDR1 is SNHLY and CDR2 FYNNEI. This CDR3 spans 14 amino acids. With V trimmed by 4 bases and J by 1 base, 1 base remained unmatched. The CDR3 region has the DNA TGTGCCAGCAGTGGAGGGGGCAGCAATCAGCCCCAGCATTTT. Residues: CASSGGGSNQPQHF.

J is TRBJ1-5 and V is TRBV2, with D unresolved. Trimming pared 8 bases from V and 1 base from J, leaving 6 bases between. Germline V CDR1 and CDR2: SNHLY, FYNNEI. This CDR3 is built from 12 residues. The DNA for the CDR3 is TGTGCCAGCCAGGTGAGCAATCAGCCCCAGCATTTT. Protein product: CASQVSNQPQHF.

The chain has TRBV30 and TRBJ1-1; D is possibly TRBD1 (5 bases). Germline V gene lookup returns CDR1 GTSNPN and CDR2 SVGIG (reference sequence). V lost 5 bases and J lost 4, with 14 bases in between. The CDR3 consists of 13 residues. In DNA form, the CDR3 reads TGTGCCTGGGCCCAAAGTAGGGGCACTGAAGCTTTCTTT. Protein sequence: CAWAQSRGTEAFF. Looking up the rest from reference TRBV30 and TRBJ1-1 gives the full variable domain: SQTIHQWPATLVQPVGSPLSLECTVEGTSNPNLYWYRQAAGRGLQLLFYSVGIGQISSEVPQNLSASRPQDRQFILSSKKLLLSDSGFYLCAWAQSRGTEAFFGQGTRLTVV.

The chain uses TRBV6-5 and TRBJ2-5; TRBD2 is a possible D gene (5 bases). Trimming removed 6 bases at V and 4 bases at J, with 15 bases between. This CDR3 has 14 residues. The germline gives CDR1 MNHEY, CDR2 SVGAGI. The CDR3 here is CASRLRRQSETQYF. CDR3 nucleotide sequence: TGTGCCAGCAGACTCCGGAGGCAGTCAGAGACCCAGTACTTC.